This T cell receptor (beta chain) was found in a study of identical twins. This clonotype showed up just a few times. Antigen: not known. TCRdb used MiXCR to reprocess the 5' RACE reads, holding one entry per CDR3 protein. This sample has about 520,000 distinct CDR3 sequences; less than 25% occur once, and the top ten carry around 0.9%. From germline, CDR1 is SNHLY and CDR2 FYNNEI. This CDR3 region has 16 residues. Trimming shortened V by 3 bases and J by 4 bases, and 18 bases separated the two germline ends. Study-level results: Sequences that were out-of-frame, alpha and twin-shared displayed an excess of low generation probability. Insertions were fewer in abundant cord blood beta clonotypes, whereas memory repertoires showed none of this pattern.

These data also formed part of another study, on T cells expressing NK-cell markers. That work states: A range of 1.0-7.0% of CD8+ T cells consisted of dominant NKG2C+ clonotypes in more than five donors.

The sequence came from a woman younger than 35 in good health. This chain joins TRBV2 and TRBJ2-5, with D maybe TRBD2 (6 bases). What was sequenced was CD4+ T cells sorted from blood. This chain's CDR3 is CASSDRITSNGETQYF. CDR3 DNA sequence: TGTGCCAGCAGTGACCGCATTACTAGCAATGGAGAGACCCAGTACTTC. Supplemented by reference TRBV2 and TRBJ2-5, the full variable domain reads EPEVTQTPSHQVTQMGQEVILRCVPISNHLYFYWYRQILGQKVEFLVSFYNNEISEKSEIFDDQFSVERPDGSNFTLKIRSTKLEDSAMYFCASSDRITSNGETQYFGPGTRLLVL.